This T cell receptor beta chain is drawn from a study of cytomegalovirus exposure and HLA in healthy donors. Overall study results and limits: It was approximately 170 TCR beta chains that were listed as cytomegalovirus-associated.

Primers for the PCR totalled 60 Vbeta and 13 Jbeta. Produced via immunoSEQ multiplex PCR; TCRdb's table is partial and in-frame only. The sample includes some 150,000 clones, about 79% of them seen just once. Notes on this clone: No antigen is known for it.

This CDR3 has 14 amino acids. Trimming took 4 bases from V and 2 from J, leaving 11 bases between them. Looked up from germline, CDR1 is KGHSH and CDR2 is LQKENI. This chain uses TRBV18 with TRBJ2-5; D perhaps matches TRBD1 (6 bases). This TCR came from a female donor in good health and CMV-seropositive. The sequenced sample consisted of PBMCs. CDR3 sequence (DNA): TGTGCCAGCTCACGCAGGGACACACAAGAGACCCAGTACTTC. It specifies CASSRRDTQETQYF.